Presented here are 31 T cell receptor beta chains from one specimen sequenced in a study of CD4 T cells in relation to SARS-CoV-2 and coronaviruses (dated by TCRdb to the early 2020s). Their specific antigens are unknown. CD4+ T cells from unexposed donors were collected before the COVID-19 pandemic (2011-2018). After more than 9 days of culture, CD4+ T cells were isolated with the EasySep CD4+ T cell isolation kit. Libraries were built with the immunoSEQ multiplex PCR assay. In its TCRdb copy, this immuneACCESS table keeps in-frame sequences only and misses some clones. Where compared with another copy, unresolved V genes explain less than half of these, and the others have no known cause. This sample gives 9,000 to 13,000 clones in total; 65% to 75% of them show up just once. Jointly, the top ten make up more than 15% of the sample. The sample taken for sequencing was CD4+ T cells from PBMCs, cultured in vitro. These receptors originate from a human donor in good health.

The V gene is TRBV5-6, the J gene TRBJ1-3, with D tentatively TRBD1 (5 bases). The CDR3 has 14 residues. Deletions cut 3 bases from V and 0 bases from J, with 7 bases between. The germline V gene has CDR1 SGHDT and CDR2 YYEEEE. The CDR3 reads CASSWGSSGNTIYF. The CDR3 DNA is TGTGCCAGCAGCTGGGGGAGCTCTGGAAACACCATATATTTT.

This clone was found once. The chain combines TRBV29-1 with TRBJ2-7; the match to TRBD1 covers 11 bases. V was clipped by 6 bases and J by 4 bases; unmatched bases: 5. Germline V gene lookup returns CDR1 SQVTM and CDR2 ANQGSEA. The CDR3 runs to 13 residues. The CDR3 loop reads CSVPGQGGYEQYF. CDR3 DNA: TGCAGCGTCCCGGGACAGGGGGGGTACGAGCAGTACTTC.

V and J are TRBV9 and TRBJ1-4, with no clear D. Germline CDR1 reads SGDLS; CDR2 reads YYNGEE. The CDR3 has 14 amino acids. The V and J ends lost 4 bases and 2 bases respectively, with 9 bases between them. DNA of the CDR3: TGTGCCAGCAGCACCAGTGTTACTAATGAAAAACTGTTTTTT. Its protein product is CASSTSVTNEKLFF.

The chain couples TRBV6-2 or TRBV6-3 to TRBJ2-7; D remains ambiguous. This CDR3 is 15 amino acids long. Germline V gives CDR1 MNHEY, CDR2 SVGEGT. Trimming removed 1 base at V and 0 bases at J, with 10 bases between. This chain's CDR3 is CASSYLDRNSYEQYF. CDR3 nucleotide sequence: TGTGCCAGCAGTTACTTGGACCGGAACTCCTACGAGCAGTACTTC.

J is TRBJ2-7 and V is TRBV11-2; unclear D gene. From germline, CDR1 is SGHAT and CDR2 FQNNGV. The CDR3 sequence is 14 residues long. The V and J ends lost 1 base and 0 bases respectively, with 7 bases between them. In DNA form, the CDR3 reads TGTGCCAGCAGCTTAGGGTACAGCTCCTACGAGCAGTACTTC. Translated, it gives CASSLGYSSYEQYF.

The rearrangement links TRBV28 to TRBJ2-2, with D possibly matching TRBD1 (5 bases). The V gene lost 7 bases and the J gene lost 4 bases, with 16 bases spanning the gap. CDR1 MDHEN and CDR2 SYDVKM come from the germline V gene. This CDR3 region has 15 residues. CDR3 in amino acids: CASTDWRQGTGELFF. Written as DNA, the CDR3 is TGTGCCAGCACCGATTGGCGGCAGGGCACCGGGGAGCTGTTTTTT.

V gene TRBV9 combines with J gene TRBJ2-2, with TRBD2 identical over 11 bases. CDR1 SGDLS and CDR2 YYNGEE come from the germline V gene. The CDR3 totals 16 residues. The ends lost 0 bases at V and 7 bases at J; junction bases unmatched: 5. CDR3 protein: CASSVELAGAGGELFF. DNA of the CDR3: TGTGCCAGCAGCGTAGAACTAGCGGGAGCGGGCGGGGAGCTGTTTTTT.

This rearrangement joins TRBV5-6 to TRBJ2-3; tentatively, D is TRBD2 (7 bases). Germline CDR1 SGHDT, CDR2 YYEEEE. V was trimmed by 4 bases and J by 5 bases, leaving 17 bases between them. There are 15 residues in the CDR3. The CDR3 protein is CASSPGWGGQDTQYF. The DNA for the CDR3 is TGTGCCAGCAGCCCTGGTTGGGGGGGGCAAGATACGCAGTATTTT.

This clone turned up a few times. The chain combines TRBV7-9 with TRBJ1-2, with D possibly TRBD1 on 5 matching bases. There are 15 residues in the CDR3. Looked up from germline, CDR1 is SEHNR and CDR2 is FQNEAQ (reference sequence). Between the trimmed V and J ends, which lost 2 bases and 7 bases, there was a span of 17 bases. The CDR3 protein is CASSLWARVEGGYTF. CDR3 nucleotides: TGTGCCAGCAGCTTATGGGCCAGGGTGGAAGGTGGCTACACCTTC.

The rearrangement uses TRBV3-1 (or the pseudogene TRBV3-2) and TRBJ2-5; the D is unclear. CDR3 length equals 16 residues. Germline V gene sequence: CDR1 LGHDT, CDR2 YNNKEL (reference sequence). The V gene lost 0 bases and the J gene lost 1 base, with 12 bases spanning the gap. The CDR3: CASSQEMWARQETQYF. The CDR3 bases are TGTGCCAGCAGCCAAGAAATGTGGGCCCGCCAAGAGACCCAGTACTTC.

The rearrangement links TRBV7-8 to TRBJ2-7; 8 nucleotides align to TRBD1. Trimming removed 5 bases from V and 5 bases from J; junction bases left unmatched: 8. The CDR3 length is 14 residues. Looked up from germline, CDR1 is SGHVS and CDR2 is FQNEAQ. The chain's CDR3 is CASSPRQGTHEQYF. CDR3 coding DNA: TGTGCCAGCAGCCCGAGACAGGGGACACACGAGCAGTACTTC.

The sample holds one count of this clone. The CDR3 DNA reads as TGTGCCAGCAGCCAAGGGCTAGCGGAAGAGACCCAGTACTTC. The encoded protein is CASSQGLAEETQYF. J is TRBJ2-5 and V is TRBV3-1 (or the pseudogene TRBV3-2); TRBD2 matches at 7 bases. This CDR3 contains 14 residues. The V gene's germline CDR1 is LGHDT and CDR2 YNNKEL (reference sequence). With V trimmed by 1 base and J by 3 bases, 2 bases remained unmatched.

The CDR3 DNA is TGTGCCAGCAGTTCCAGCGGGGGGGCCCCAGAGACCCAGTACTTC. Translating it yields CASSSSGGAPETQYF. The rearrangement links TRBV7-2 to TRBJ2-5, with 10 bases that match TRBD2. This CDR3 is 15 amino acids long. J gave up 4 bases and V 6 bases, and 8 bases lay outside the gene matches. From germline, CDR1 is SGHTA and CDR2 FQGNSA. Based on the CDR3 plus reference TRBV7-2 and TRBJ2-5, the full variable domain is GAGVSQSPSNKVTEKGKDVELRCDPISGHTALYWYRQSLGQGLEFLIYFQGNSAPDKSGLPSDRFSAERTGGSVSTLTIQRTQQEDSAVYLCASSSSGGAPETQYFGPGTRLLVL.

The chain couples TRBV5-1 to TRBJ1-1; no reliable D call. The CDR3 runs to 18 residues. Germline CDR1 is SGHRS and CDR2 is YFSETQ. Trimming pared 4 bases from V and 1 base from J, leaving 23 bases between. The CDR3 region is CASSPERKTPKGNTEAFF. Here the CDR3 DNA reads TGCGCCAGCAGCCCTGAACGTAAGACCCCGAAAGGGAACACTGAAGCTTTCTTT.

The chain recombines TRBV13 with TRBJ2-7; 7 nucleotides line up with TRBD1. Germline trimming cut 3 bases from V and 6 bases from J; bases unmatched to any gene: 11. The CDR3 runs to 15 residues. CDR1 is PRHDT and CDR2 is FYEKMQ in the germline V gene (reference sequence). The CDR3 nucleotides read TGTGCCAGCAGCTTTGACAGGGAGCCGTTTCGCGAGCAGTACTTC. Its protein product is CASSFDREPFREQYF.

This clone was recorded once. This sequence joins TRBV10-3 and TRBJ1-4; D is unresolved. Deletions cut 3 bases from V and 1 base from J, with 12 bases between. The CDR3 totals 16 residues. Germline V CDR1 and CDR2: ENHRY, SYGVKD. CDR3 residues: CAISDPVAGTNEKLFF. DNA for the CDR3: TGTGCCATCAGTGACCCAGTGGCGGGAACTAATGAAAAACTGTTTTTT.

The chain couples TRBV6-5 to TRBJ1-2; tentative D call: TRBD1 (6 bases). CDR1 MNHEY and CDR2 SVGAGI come from the germline V gene. This CDR3 is 13 amino acids long. The germline V and J ends were trimmed by 9 bases and 5 bases, with 16 bases remaining between them. The CDR3 here is CASRRGGRYGYTF. In nucleotides, the CDR3 is TGTGCCAGTAGGAGGGGGGGCCGTTATGGCTACACCTTC.

This chain connects TRBV5-1 to TRBJ1-1; 8 bases agree with TRBD1. The CDR3 sequence is 14 residues long. V was pared by 0 bases and J by 6 bases, with 4 bases of the junction left unmatched. Germline V gene sequence: CDR1 SGHRS, CDR2 YFSETQ. CDR3 sequence (DNA): TGCGCCAGCAGCTTGGCTGGGACAGGCGCTGAAGCTTTCTTT. Its protein is CASSLAGTGAEAFF.

This chain uses TRBV6-1 with TRBJ1-6; 7 nucleotides match TRBD1. This CDR3 region has 15 residues. V gave up 5 bases and J gave up 10 bases; unmatched junction bases: 11. Germline CDR1 is MNHNS and CDR2 is SASEGT. The CDR3 here is CASSLAPDRRSPLHF. CDR3 coding DNA: TGTGCCAGCAGTCTTGCTCCGGACAGGCGATCACCCCTCCACTTT.

The chain employs TRBV2 and TRBJ1-1; D not certain. Looked up from germline, CDR1 is SNHLY and CDR2 is FYNNEI. The CDR3 is 15 residues long. Trimming removed 4 bases at V and 0 bases at J, with 12 bases between. The CDR3 spells CASSAGRRLNTEAFF. CDR3 coding DNA: TGTGCCAGCAGTGCCGGCCGGCGGTTGAACACTGAAGCTTTCTTT.

The V gene is TRBV12-5, the J gene TRBJ1-1, with a possible D match to TRBD1 (5 bases). Trimming pared 0 bases from V and 5 bases from J, leaving 16 bases between. Germline assignment: CDR1 LGHNT and CDR2 FRNRAP. The CDR3 has 16 amino acids. This CDR3 is CASGLVLGQGGTEAFF. For the CDR3, the DNA is TGTGCTAGTGGTTTGGTACTGGGGCAGGGCGGGACTGAAGCTTTCTTT.

The chain joins TRBV10-3 to TRBJ1-2, with 10 nucleotides matching TRBD1. Per germline, CDR1 ENHRY and CDR2 SYGVKD. CDR3 length equals 15 residues. Germline trimming cut 4 bases from V and 3 bases from J; bases unmatched to any gene: 5. CDR3 sequence (DNA): TGTGCCATCAGTGGCGACAGGGGGCGAGACTATGGCTACACCTTC. It encodes CAISGDRGRDYGYTF.

This clone was counted once. A junction boundary mismatches the germline segment, possibly from a read error. The chain recombines TRBV6-1 with TRBJ1-3; D is perhaps TRBD1 (6 bases). Germline loops: CDR1 MNHNS, CDR2 SASEGT. This CDR3 has 14 residues. The CDR3 nucleotides read TGTGCCAGCAGGGAAGGGGGTTCTGGAAACACCATATATTTT. Amino acids: CASREGGSGNTIYF.

Worth noting for this clone: Germline and junction disagree at one end, which may indicate a read error. This chain connects TRBV6-1 to TRBJ1-2, with D possibly TRBD1 on 5 matching bases. The CDR3 loop spans 15 amino acids. Germline V gives CDR1 MNHNS, CDR2 SASEGT. Written as DNA, the CDR3 is TGTGCCAGCAGTCAAGCTTACGTGACAGCGGTAGGCTACACCTTC. Translation: CASSQAYVTAVGYTF.

The chain combines TRBV5-6 with TRBJ1-1, with 9 positions matching TRBD1. The CDR3 contains 13 residues. After removal of 5 bases from V and 10 bases from J, the junction contained 9 bases not matched to a gene. Germline values: CDR1 SGHDT, CDR2 YYEEEE. The CDR3 loop reads CASRLDRGNVAFF. The CDR3 DNA follows: TGTGCCAGCAGGCTGGACAGGGGTAATGTAGCTTTCTTT.

The chain is built from TRBV4-1 and TRBJ1-6; 8 bases are shared with TRBD1. Germline V gives CDR1 MGHRA, CDR2 YSYEKL. CDR3 length equals 17 residues. After removal of 0 bases from V and 10 bases from J, the junction contained 11 bases not matched to a gene. CDR3 DNA sequence: TGCGCCAGCAGCCAAGAATCCGTTGCAGGGGGCGGGTCACCCCTCCACTTT. It is translated as CASSQESVAGGGSPLHF.

To note about this clone: This specimen includes other DNA sequences encoding the same CDR3. J is TRBJ2-7 and V is TRBV5-1; D tentatively reads TRBD1 or TRBD2 (5 bases each). The CDR3 contains 15 residues. Trimming shortened V by 0 bases and J by 0 bases, and 10 bases separated the two germline ends. CDR1 is SGHRS and CDR2 is YFSETQ in the germline V gene. Here the CDR3 reads CASSLAPGSSYEQYF. CDR3 DNA: TGCGCCAGCAGCTTGGCACCAGGGAGCTCCTACGAGCAGTACTTC.

The rearrangement joins TRBV5-6 to TRBJ2-2, with 13 bases that match TRBD2. Unmatched junction bases numbered 5, after V lost 5 bases and J lost 4 bases. CDR1 SGHDT and CDR2 YYEEEE come from the germline V gene. There are 16 residues in the CDR3. The CDR3 DNA reads TGTGCCAGCAGACTAGCGGGGGGGATGAGCACCGGGGAGCTGTTTTTT. Amino acids: CASRLAGGMSTGELFF.

The genes are TRBV11-2 and TRBJ1-6, with D hard to call. From germline, CDR1 is SGHAT and CDR2 FQNNGV. V lost 0 bases and J lost 6, with 9 bases in between. The CDR3 consists of 15 residues. The CDR3 DNA follows: TGTGCCAGCAGCTTAGAAAAATTTACTAATTCACCCCTCCACTTT. It specifies CASSLEKFTNSPLHF.

V is TRBV6-5 and J is TRBJ1-2, with D perhaps TRBD1 (5 bases). CDR1 and CDR2 (germline): MNHEY, SVGAGI. V was shortened by 5 bases and J by 7 bases, with 14 bases between the two germline ends. CDR3 length: 13 amino acids. The CDR3 DNA follows: TGTGCCAGCAGTCCTACAGGAGACGGTGGCTACACCTTC. Protein product: CASSPTGDGGYTF.

J is TRBJ1-1 and V is TRBV18; D perhaps matches TRBD1 (5 bases). Trimming pared 3 bases from V and 1 base from J, leaving 6 bases between. This CDR3 region has 13 residues. The germline gives CDR1 KGHSH, CDR2 LQKENI. CDR3 amino acids: CASSPGQNTEAFF. CDR3 coding DNA: TGTGCCAGCTCACCGGGGCAGAACACTGAAGCTTTCTTT.